These T cell receptor beta chains were read from a single sample in a study of OX40 agonist ivuxolimab in advanced cancers. The data were produced by immunoSEQ multiplex PCR, yet TCRdb's version contains in-frame clones alone and is incomplete. The data show 50,000 to 70,000 clones, less than 90% seen once. Here the sequenced sample was CD4+ or CD8+ T cells sorted from blood, taken in a trial of the OX40 agonist ivuxolimab. The source of these receptors is an adult with an advanced solid tumor such as melanoma, head and neck, liver or kidney cancer. Each CDR3 is given with its conserved first and last residue. A D gene is named only where the DNA matches it firmly. Size tells how often a clone was seen (once, few, many) or the class of an expanded clone, and some rows leave it out.

d_call j_call cdr3_length v_call clone_size cdr3_nt cdr3_aa
. TRBJ1-2 15 TRBV6-1 . TGTGCCAGCAGTGGATCCCCTCGACCGTCCTATGGCTACACCTTC CASSGSPRPSYGYTF
. TRBJ1-2 15 TRBV19 . TGTGCCAGTAGTATCGAGGTCGGCGGTCGTGGCGGCTACACCTTC CASSIEVGGRGGYTF
TRBD2 TRBJ2-1 15 TRBV9 once TGTGCCAGCAGCCTGACCGGGACTATCGGAAATGAGCAGTTCTTC CASSLTGTIGNEQFF
. TRBJ2-5 11 TRBV7-9 . TGTGCCAGCAGCCCCATGGTTGGCCAGTACTTC CASSPMVGQYF
. TRBJ2-5 13 TRBV30 once TGTGCCTGGAGTGGGCGAGGGACTGAGACCCAGTACTTC CAWSGRGTETQYF
TRBD1 TRBJ1-5 16 TRBV19 few TGTGCCAGTAGTATTCTGGGACAGGCCAGCAATCAGCCCCAGCATTTT CASSILGQASNQPQHF
. TRBJ1-5 16 TRBV2 . TGTGCCAGCAGTCCCCCGCTGCGGGCCAGCAATCAGCCCCAGCATTTT CASSPPLRASNQPQHF
. TRBJ1-1 15 TRBV6-5 . TGTGCCAGCAGTTCCTGGGAGGGCGGGAAGACTGAAGCTTTCTTT CASSSWEGGKTEAFF
TRBD1 TRBJ1-4 14 TRBV28 . TGTGCCAGCAGCCCATGGACAGGAGATGAAAAACTGTTTTTT CASSPWTGDEKLFF
TRBD1 TRBJ2-2 15 TRBV9 . TGTGCCAGCAGCGTAGGACAGGGGAGGACCGGGGAGCTGTTTTTT CASSVGQGRTGELFF
. TRBJ1-1 15 TRBV19 few TGTGCCAGTAGTCGACGGGACGGATTGAACACTGAAGCTTTCTTT CASSRRDGLNTEAFF
TRBD2 TRBJ2-3 19 TRBV4-3 . TGCGCCAGCAGCCAAGATTTGGGGTTGCGGGGGGTGAGCACAGATACGCAGTATTTT CASSQDLGLRGVSTDTQYF
. TRBJ1-5 16 TRBV23-1 . TGCGCCAGCAGTCAATCGAGTGTCAATAGCAATCAGCCCCAGCATTTT CASSQSSVNSNQPQHF
. TRBJ1-1 15 TRBV19 . TGTGCCAGTAGTATAGGCCTAAGCAGGGGCACTGAAGCTTTCTTT CASSIGLSRGTEAFF
TRBD1 TRBJ1-6 17 TRBV19 . TGTGCCAGTAGTATTTTGACGGGACAGGGCTATAATTCACCCCTCCACTTT CASSILTGQGYNSPLHF
. TRBJ2-1 16 TRBV5-3 . TGTGCCAGAAGCTTAGCTATGGGCGCCAGTTACAATGAGCAGTTCTTC CARSLAMGASYNEQFF
. TRBJ2-7 14 TRBV5-6 . TGTGCCAGCAGCTCAACAGGGAGCTCCTACGAGCAGTACTTC CASSSTGSSYEQYF
TRBD2 TRBJ2-7 16 TRBV4-1 few TGCGCCAGCAGCTCTATAGCGGGAGTCGGTCCCTACGAGCAGTACTTC CASSSIAGVGPYEQYF
. TRBJ2-7 11 TRBV7-2 . TGTGCCAGCAGCAAGGTGGACGAGCAGTACTTC CASSKVDEQYF
. TRBJ1-1 16 TRBV30 . TGTGCCTGGAGTCCACCCGGGTGGTACGGGGACACTGAAGCTTTCTTT CAWSPPGWYGDTEAFF
. TRBJ1-6 14 TRBV7-9 medium-sized TGTGCCAGCAGCTCAGGGTACTATAATTCACCCCTCCACTTT CASSSGYYNSPLHF
TRBD1 TRBJ2-7 13 TRBV6-1 . TGTGCCAGCACCTGGACAGGGGGGCGCGAGCAGTACTTC CASTWTGGREQYF
. TRBJ1-2 13 TRBV28 . TGTGCCAGCAGCGGCGGAAAAGTCTATGGCTACACCTTC CASSGGKVYGYTF
TRBD1 TRBJ1-2 14 TRBV28 . TGTGCCAGTCTTAAGTCGGGACAGGTCTATGGCTACACCTTC CASLKSGQVYGYTF
. TRBJ2-7 18 TRBV7-9 once TGTGCCAGCAGCTTAGCCCGGGGCCCCAGCGGTGAATCCTACGAGCAGTACTTC CASSLARGPSGESYEQYF
TRBD2 TRBJ2-1 14 TRBV7-7 few TGTGCTAGCAGCTTAGCCTCAGCGGGAGCAGAGCAGTTCTTC CASSLASAGAEQFF
TRBD1 TRBJ1-2 15 TRBV11-1 . TGTGCCAGCAGCTTAGAGGGACAGGGGGCCTTCGGCTACACCTTC CASSLEGQGAFGYTF